The clone carrying this T cell receptor beta chain turned up a few times. Its antigen is unidentified. The CDR3 is 12 residues long. Germline V gene lookup returns CDR1 DFQATT and CDR2 SNEGSKA (reference sequence). The germline V and J ends were trimmed by 0 bases and 5 bases, with 7 bases remaining between them. The source of the sample is a study of blood T cells in healthy people across ages. Combining a sample-barcoded 5' primer with a J-beta primer mix, a second PCR ran for roughly 6 to 12 cycles. Using its own MiXCR run on the 5' RACE reads, TCRdb lists one record per CDR3 protein. The sample shows around 990,000 distinct CDR3 sequences, 20% to 25% of them seen only once. Study results and caveats: Unknown donor CMV status possibly confounded expanded clonotype changes. A strong correlation was found between TCR beta diversity and the percentage of naive T cells.

The same specimen was also included in a second study, on T cells of mothers and their children. That source notes: TCR recombination output is shaped by thymic selection similarly in related and unrelated pairs. Related mother-child pairs showed slightly higher but non-significant overlap than unrelated pairs.

The sequenced material came from blood. The source is a girl aged 2-10 years in good health. The chain joins TRBV20-1 to TRBJ1-1, with a weak D call TRBD1 (5 bases). The CDR3 region has the DNA TGCAGTGCTAGAGATGGGGGGACTGAAGCTTTCTTT. Its translation: CSARDGGTEAFF.